Reported below is one T cell receptor (beta chain). The antigen is undetermined. The record originates from a study of OX40 agonist ivuxolimab in advanced cancers. Regarding the study as a whole: Several nonresponders also turned out to have low normalized T-cell clonal expansion. The CD4+ and CD8+ T cells in the blood had expanded clonally by week 6 at 0.1 to 3.0 mg/kg. Expanded clones belonging to CD8+ T cells outnumbered, on average, those of CD4+.

Clones were read by immunoSEQ multiplex PCR, and TCRdb kept only the in-frame ones, dropping some. This sample yields around 80,000 clones, of which roughly 80% are seen a single time; about 0.4% belongs to the top ten. Patients were excluded for autoimmune disease history or systemic immunosuppression. The CDR3 totals 13 residues. With 7 bases clipped from V and 0 bases from J, the junction kept 4 bases outside the gene matches. Germline CDR1 is GTSNPN and CDR2 is SVGIG (reference sequence). This TCR was sampled from an adult with an advanced solid tumor such as melanoma, head and neck, liver or kidney cancer. The specimen was CD4+ or CD8+ T cells sorted from blood, collected in a trial of the OX40 agonist ivuxolimab. The V call is TRBV30, the J call TRBJ1-1; 8 bases are shared with TRBD1. The CDR3 loop reads CAFNRGMNTEAFF. The CDR3 DNA follows: TGTGCCTTCAACAGGGGGATGAACACTGAAGCTTTCTTT. The full variable domain, rest sourced from reference TRBV30 and TRBJ1-1, is SQTIHQWPATLVQPVGSPLSLECTVEGTSNPNLYWYRQAAGRGLQLLFYSVGIGQISSEVPQNLSASRPQDRQFILSSKKLLLSDSGFYLCAFNRGMNTEAFFGQGTRLTVV.